The clone carrying this T cell receptor beta chain was counted a few times. This sample was included in a study of identical twins. MiXCR, applied by TCRdb to the 5' RACE reads, yields one record per CDR3 protein. Among about 280,000 distinct CDR3 sequences listed, more than 6.5% were seen once. This CDR3 is built from 16 residues. V was clipped by 6 bases and J by 3 bases, with 20 bases between them. Germline CDR1 reads DFQATT; CDR2 reads SNEGSKA (reference sequence). These sequences were also reported in another study, on yellow fever vaccine responses in identical twins.

Sequencing input: memory (CD45RO+) T cells sorted from blood. This clonotype originated in a woman aged 18 to 35 in good health. The chain employs TRBV20-1 and TRBJ2-2; D is perhaps TRBD2 (6 bases). In DNA form, the CDR3 reads TGCAGTGCCCAAGACCGCGGGACTCGAGACACCGGGGAGCTGTTTTTT. Residues: CSAQDRGTRDTGELFF.